One T cell receptor beta chain is described in this entry. Its antigen is not known. The data are from a study of shared clonotypes between healthy human individuals. Overall study results and limits: Relative to their counterparts shared across all four donors, non-shared clonotypes exhibited diminished generation probabilities. Large depth notwithstanding, sorted-subset sequencing proved incomplete by rarefaction. A generally larger estimated richness was seen in naive subsets than in memory subsets.

Measured with immunoSEQ multiplex PCR; TCRdb has only the in-frame clones, and not every one. The sample records 630,000 or so clones, more than 95% being singletons. Naive CD8 cells were CD45RO-negative, positively selected for CCR7, excluding terminally differentiated effector memory CD45RA+ cells. The CDR3 consists of 13 residues. V was clipped by 2 bases and J by 8 bases, with 10 bases between them. Germline V gene lookup returns CDR1 MNHEY and CDR2 SVGAGI. The source is a man aged 25 to 40 in good health. The rearrangement joins TRBV6-5 to TRBJ2-1, with D possibly being TRBD1 or TRBD2 (6 bases each). Sequenced sample: naive CD8+ T cells sorted from blood. DNA of the CDR3: TGTGCCAGCAGTTACGTCGGGGGCGATGAGCAGTTCTTC. This gives the protein CASSYVGGDEQFF.